The clone carrying this T cell receptor (beta chain) has a count of ten or more. What it binds is not known. These data originate in a study of beta chain features in type 1 diabetes. Study observations and caveats: Across all four CD4+ subsets, people with type 1 diabetes showed modestly shorter TCRB CDR3s.

This CDR3 has 11 residues. Trimming took 4 bases from V and 8 from J, leaving 4 bases between them. In germline, CDR1 is SGDLS, CDR2 YYNGEE. As every portion of the isolated RNA was reverse transcribed, the sequencing read expressed TCRB transcripts. The study sequenced naive, central memory and regulatory T cell samples to an average of around 3.4 million reads. Only in-frame clones appear in the TCRdb table, and some are missing; sequencing was by immunoSEQ multiplex PCR. The sample consists of 400,000 to 550,000 clones, around 10% of them appearing once. Sequenced input: naive CD4+ T cells from blood. The sequence was collected from a woman aged 18-29 years in good health. The chain employs TRBV9 and TRBJ2-6; D is unresolved. CDR3 residues: CASSLPNVLTF. The CDR3, as DNA: TGTGCCAGCAGCCTACCCAACGTCCTGACTTTC.